These 24 T cell receptor beta chains share one sample of origin, sequenced in a study of shared clonotypes between healthy human individuals. Assay used: immunoSEQ multiplex PCR; TCRdb lists only in-frame clones, some missing. Of more than 2,000,000 clones in the sample, around 90% were seen once. The specimen was naive CD4+ T cells sorted from blood. Stated subset: CD45RA+ positively selected. These receptors were collected from a man younger than 35 in good health.

Concerning this clone itself: Other DNA sequences in this specimen translate into the identical CDR3. The rearrangement links TRBV18 to TRBJ2-6; D gene uncertain. Germline V CDR1 and CDR2: KGHSH, LQKENI. The CDR3 covers 14 residues. Trimming removed 2 bases at V and 0 bases at J, with 2 bases between. In nucleotides, the CDR3 is TGTGCCAGCTCACCAGACTCTGGGGCCAACGTCCTGACTTTC. Translating it yields CASSPDSGANVLTF.

The chain joins TRBV7-9 to TRBJ2-5; D uncertain. Deletions cut 5 bases from V and 4 bases from J, with 5 bases between. The CDR3 totals 11 residues. Germline CDR1 reads SEHNR; CDR2 reads FQNEAQ (reference sequence). The CDR3 nucleotides read TGTGCCAGCAGCGACGGAGAGACCCAGTACTTC. Protein sequence: CASSDGETQYF.

In this sample, this clone turned up a few times. The chain combines TRBV13 with TRBJ2-5; D remains ambiguous. CDR1 and CDR2 (germline): PRHDT, FYEKMQ (reference sequence). With 4 bases removed from V and 2 bases from J, the gap between germline ends came to 8 bases. This CDR3 spans 13 amino acids. The CDR3: CASSSRSQETQYF. CDR3 nucleotides: TGTGCCAGCAGCTCGAGAAGTCAAGAGACCCAGTACTTC.

This clone occurred once. The chain links TRBV7-3 to TRBJ2-3; the match to TRBD2 covers 8 bases. V dropped 5 bases and J dropped 2; count of bases not matched to a gene: 6. Germline V gene data show CDR1 as SGHTA and CDR2 as FQGTGA. The CDR3 contains 15 residues. DNA for the CDR3: TGTGCCAGCAGCACGAAAGCGGGGGCCACAGATACGCAGTATTTT. It is translated as CASSTKAGATDTQYF.

This clone was seen a single time. This chain uses TRBV20-1 with TRBJ2-5, with D hard to call. The J call may be wrong; the DNA end is better matched by TRBJ2-7. The CDR3 is 11 residues long. The V gene's germline CDR1 is DFQATT and CDR2 SNEGSKA (reference sequence). CDR3 amino acids: CSATRQDEQYF. The CDR3 coding sequence is TGCAGTGCTACCCGCCAAGACGAGCAGTACTTC.

The chain combines TRBV6-1 with TRBJ2-7; D may be TRBD1 (5 bases). The CDR3 totals 12 residues. V was shortened by 6 bases and J by 3 bases, with 9 bases between the two germline ends. The V gene's germline CDR1 is MNHNS and CDR2 SASEGT. CDR3 protein: CASSRQSYEQYF. The CDR3 DNA reads TGTGCCAGCAGCAGACAGAGCTACGAGCAGTACTTC.

This chain uses TRBV19 with TRBJ2-3; 8 positions match TRBD1. Germline values: CDR1 LNHDA, CDR2 SQIVND (reference sequence). V lost 8 bases to trimming and J lost 5 bases; unmatched junction nucleotides: 6. The length of the CDR3 is 13 residues. The DNA of the CDR3 is TGTGCCAGTGGACAGGGCGTTGGAGATACGCAGTATTTT. This gives the protein CASGQGVGDTQYF.

This chain links TRBV4-1 with TRBJ2-2; 12 positions agree with TRBD2. The CDR3 has 16 residues. The ends lost 5 bases at V and 5 bases at J; junction bases unmatched: 6. The germline gives CDR1 MGHRA, CDR2 YSYEKL. This chain's CDR3 is CASSSWTSGATGELFF. The CDR3 DNA follows: TGCGCCAGCAGCTCTTGGACTAGCGGGGCTACCGGGGAGCTGTTTTTT.

V and J are TRBV6-5 and TRBJ2-7; the D call may be TRBD1 or TRBD2 (5 bases each). The CDR3 is 14 amino acids. With 5 bases removed from V and 1 base from J, the gap between germline ends came to 12 bases. Germline V lookup: CDR1 MNHEY, CDR2 SVGAGI. The CDR3 spells CASSPLGRSYEQYF. In DNA, the CDR3 is TGTGCCAGCAGTCCACTGGGACGGTCCTACGAGCAGTACTTC.

This chain uses TRBV16 with TRBJ1-1, with a possible D match to TRBD1 (5 bases). Trimming took off 4 bases at V and 10 bases at J, with 19 bases between the two ends. The length of the CDR3 is 14 residues. The germline gives CDR1 KGHSY, CDR2 FQNENV. CDR3: CASSPSTVSSGAFF. The CDR3 DNA is TGTGCCAGCAGCCCCTCGACAGTGAGCTCTGGAGCTTTCTTT.

The chain combines TRBV7-3 with TRBJ2-5, with TRBD2 matching 7 bases. Germline CDR1 reads SGHTA; CDR2 reads FQGTGA. The CDR3 sequence is 13 residues long. V shed 8 bases, J shed 5 bases, and the junction held 8 bases outside the gene matches. As DNA, the CDR3 is TGTGCCAGCGCCAGGGAGGGTACGGAGACCCAGTACTTC. This encodes CASAREGTETQYF.

V gene TRBV7-9 combines with J gene TRBJ1-5, with 8 bases lining up with TRBD1. The J segment lost 0 bases and the V segment lost 8 bases, leaving 6 bases of the junction unmatched. The CDR3 runs 15 residues. Germline V lookup: CDR1 SEHNR, CDR2 FQNEAQ (reference sequence). CDR3 protein: CASGPTGDSNQPQHF. CDR3 DNA: TGTGCCAGCGGCCCGACAGGGGATAGCAATCAGCCCCAGCATTTT.

In its sample, this clone was seen a few times. The J gene is TRBJ2-2, the V gene TRBV6-4; no reliable D call. V was cut by 4 bases and J by 1 base, with 4 bases left in between. The CDR3 length is 13 residues. From germline, CDR1 is MRHNA and CDR2 SNTAGT. This CDR3 reads CASSAGNTGELFF. The CDR3 nucleotides are TGTGCCAGCAGTGCAGGGAACACCGGGGAGCTGTTTTTT.

Turning to this clone: In the same sample, other DNA sequences code for this CDR3. The chain combines TRBV5-1 with TRBJ2-2; TRBD1 aligns across 8 bases. The trim removed 0 bases at V and 5 bases at J, leaving 6 bases unmatched. The CDR3 contains 16 residues. Germline V lookup: CDR1 SGHRS, CDR2 YFSETQ. Here the CDR3 reads CASSLVPGQATGELFF. CDR3 coding DNA: TGCGCCAGCAGCTTGGTGCCGGGACAGGCGACCGGGGAGCTGTTTTTT.

This clone was detected once. This rearrangement joins TRBV21-1 to TRBJ2-7; the table's D call TRBD1 went unverified against the DNA. TRBV21-1 is labeled a pseudogene. The CDR3 covers 12 residues. CDR3 amino acids: CASSKGSYEQYF. The CDR3 nucleotides read TGTGCCAGCAGCAAAGGCAGCTACGAGCAGTACTTC.

The gene calls are TRBV10-3 and TRBJ2-1; D is possibly TRBD2 (5 bases). There are 13 residues in the CDR3. The V and J ends lost 3 bases and 7 bases respectively, with 10 bases between them. Germline V CDR1 and CDR2: ENHRY, SYGVKD. The CDR3 DNA sequence: TGTGCCATCAGTGAAACTAGTCGTAATGAGCAGTTCTTC. It is translated as CAISETSRNEQFF.

This clone was seen more than once but under ten times. The gene calls are TRBV30 and TRBJ1-5, with 11 bases fitting TRBD1. The CDR3 is 16 amino acids. The germline V gene has CDR1 GTSNPN and CDR2 SVGIG (reference sequence). After removal of 2 bases from V and 6 bases from J, the junction contained 9 bases not matched to a gene. The CDR3, as DNA: TGTGCCTGGAGTAGCCTGGGACAGGGGGTTTTTCAGCCCCAGCATTTT. Translation: CAWSSLGQGVFQPQHF. Based on the CDR3 plus reference TRBV30 and TRBJ1-5, the full variable domain is SQTIHQWPATLVQPVGSPLSLECTVEGTSNPNLYWYRQAAGRGLQLLFYSVGIGQISSEVPQNLSASRPQDRQFILSSKKLLLSDSGFYLCAWSSLGQGVFQPQHFGDGTRLSIL.

The V and J genes are TRBV25-1 and TRBJ1-5, with TRBD1 matching 9 bases. V lost 2 bases, J lost 6 bases, and 8 bases stayed unmatched. The CDR3 consists of 16 residues. Germline V gives CDR1 MGHDK, CDR2 SYGVNS. Written as DNA, the CDR3 is TGTGCCAGCAGTGAAGTTAGGGGACAGGGATGTCAGCCCCAGCATTTT. Protein: CASSEVRGQGCQPQHF.

The chain couples TRBV9 to TRBJ1-3; D call uncertain. V dropped 0 bases and J dropped 0 bases, with 7 bases sitting between them. This CDR3 comprises 15 residues. The V gene's germline CDR1 is SGDLS and CDR2 YYNGEE. The CDR3 loop reads CASSVGDASGNTIYF. The CDR3 DNA sequence: TGTGCCAGCAGCGTAGGGGATGCCTCTGGAAACACCATATATTTT.

The V and J genes are TRBV2 and TRBJ2-3; the D gene could be TRBD1 or TRBD2 (5 bases each). The CDR3 is 15 amino acids. Germline V gene sequence: CDR1 SNHLY, CDR2 FYNNEI. Between the trimmed V and J ends, which lost 8 bases and 3 bases, there was a span of 18 bases. The CDR3 nucleotides are TGTGCCAGCGACACTGGGGGAGTCTTGACAGATACGCAGTATTTT. Amino acid sequence: CASDTGGVLTDTQYF.

In the case of this clone: Other nucleotide sequences from this sample produce the same CDR3. J is TRBJ2-7 and V is TRBV6-6; 9 bases match TRBD1. This CDR3 contains 15 residues. The V segment lost 0 bases and the J segment 4 bases; nucleotides outside the gene matches: 4. CDR1 MNHNY and CDR2 SVGAGI come from the germline V gene (reference sequence). CDR3 region: CASSYSGQGTYEQYF. In DNA form, the CDR3 reads TGTGCCAGCAGTTACTCTGGACAGGGGACATACGAGCAGTACTTC.

As to this clone: At one of its ends the junction is not consistent with the germline gene, which may arise from a read error. The chain is built from TRBV6-5 and TRBJ2-3, with 12 bases identical to TRBD2. The CDR3 runs 12 residues. The germline CDR1 and CDR2 sequences are MNHEY and SVGAGI. CDR3 residues: CASSRTSGTSFF. The CDR3 DNA reads as TGTGCCAGCAGTCGGACTAGCGGGACTTCATTTTTT.

The chain couples TRBV4-1 to TRBJ2-7; 9 bases map to TRBD2. Per germline, CDR1 MGHRA and CDR2 YSYEKL. Trimming took 3 bases from V and 0 from J; bases not matched to a gene: 6. The CDR3 is 16 amino acids. The CDR3 nucleotides read TGCGCCAGCAGCCAGTTAGCGGGGGTCTCCTCCTACGAGCAGTACTTC. It translates to CASSQLAGVSSYEQYF.

This chain connects TRBV13 to TRBJ2-5; TRBD2 is a possible D gene (6 bases). The last part of the DNA fits TRBJ2-7 better; the J call may be wrong. The CDR3 length is 15 residues. Germline V gene lookup returns CDR1 PRHDT and CDR2 FYEKMQ (reference sequence). The CDR3 nucleotides are TGTGCCAGCAGCGGACCCGGGACTGCTAACTACGAGCAGTACTTC. It yields the protein CASSGPGTANYEQYF.